The next 15 T cell receptor beta chains were all read from a single sample in a study of graft-versus-host responses after intestinal transplantation. Profiling relied on immunoSEQ multiplex PCR, and the TCRdb table lists in-frame clones only, not all of them. The sample comprises around 110,000 clones, more than 80% of which are singletons, and 0.2% to 0.25% rests with the top ten. These TCRs are of unknown antigen specificity. The source material was unstimulated CD4+ T cells sorted from spleen or lymph node cells, sampled before transplant. These TCRs come from a human donor who was the organ donor for an intestinal transplant.

The rearrangement uses TRBV19 and TRBJ1-5, with TRBD1 identical over 11 bases. The V gene end was trimmed by 9 bases and the J gene end by 0 bases; junction bases not matched to a gene: 10. Germline CDR1 is LNHDA and CDR2 is SQIVND (reference sequence). The CDR3 has 17 residues. DNA for the CDR3: TGTGCCAGCGGGGACAGGGGGACTTATTATAGCAATCAGCCCCAGCATTTT. Protein: CASGDRGTYYSNQPQHF. Full variable domain (rest looked up from reference TRBV19 and TRBJ1-5): DGGITQSPKYLFRKEGQNVTLSCEQNLNHDAMYWYRQDPGQGLRLIYYSQIVNDFQKGDIAEGYSVSREKKESFPLTVTSAQKNPTAFYLCASGDRGTYYSNQPQHFGDGTRLSIL.

V gene TRBV7-7 combines with J gene TRBJ2-1; TRBD2 agrees at 9 bases. This CDR3 is 15 amino acids long. Germline loops: CDR1 SSHAT, CDR2 FNYEAQ (reference sequence). With 5 bases clipped from V and 2 bases from J, the junction kept 4 bases outside the gene matches. CDR3 nucleotides: TGTGCCAGCAGCCCCGGGACTAGCCCCTACAATGAGCAGTTCTTC. This sequence encodes CASSPGTSPYNEQFF.

This chain links TRBV30 with TRBJ2-6; 7 bases fit TRBD1. With 4 bases clipped from V and 0 bases from J, the junction kept 3 bases outside the gene matches. Germline values: CDR1 GTSNPN, CDR2 SVGIG (reference sequence). The CDR3 sequence is 15 residues long. This CDR3 is CAWTGQASGANVLTF. CDR3 nucleotides: TGTGCCTGGACCGGACAGGCCTCTGGGGCCAACGTCCTGACTTTC.

This chain links TRBV28 with TRBJ2-3, with 12 positions matching TRBD2. The CDR3 runs 17 residues. With V trimmed by 5 bases and J by 8 bases, 14 bases remained unmatched. CDR1 is MDHEN, CDR2 SYDVKM, per germline. The CDR3 loop is CASSPLAGGPIGGTQYF. In DNA form, the CDR3 reads TGTGCCAGCAGTCCGCTAGCGGGAGGGCCTATAGGGGGTACGCAGTATTTT. Full variable domain (missing parts from reference TRBV28 and TRBJ2-3): DVKVTQSSRYLVKRTGEKVFLECVQDMDHENMFWYRQDPGLGLRLIYFSYDVKMKEKGDIPEGYSVSREKKERFSLILESASTNQTSMYLCASSPLAGGPIGGTQYFGPGTRLTVL.

The J gene is TRBJ2-7, the V gene TRBV4-1; a possible D gene is TRBD2 (5 bases). V shed 0 bases and J shed 5 bases, with 14 bases lying between them. This CDR3 contains 15 residues. Germline V gene lookup returns CDR1 MGHRA and CDR2 YSYEKL. The CDR3 DNA reads as TGCGCCAGCAGCCAAGATAGGGCGGGTGCCAACGAGCAGTACTTC. It codes for CASSQDRAGANEQYF.

The rearrangement joins TRBV30 to TRBJ1-2; D is unresolved. Trimming stripped 5 bases from V and 8 bases from J, with 21 bases between. There are 14 residues in the CDR3. In germline, CDR1 is GTSNPN, CDR2 SVGIG (reference sequence). CDR3 DNA sequence: TGTGCCTGGGGTTTCAAACCACCCCAAGGCGGCTACACCTTC. It encodes CAWGFKPPQGGYTF.

CDR3 nucleotides: TGCGCCAGCAGCCTTTGGTCGGGACAGGGGACCCTCCGGTACTTC. Protein: CASSLWSGQGTLRYF. The chain couples TRBV5-1 to TRBJ2-7; 10 bases are shared with TRBD1. The junction had 16 bases not matched to a gene; V was cut back by 4 bases and J by 12 bases. This CDR3 is 15 amino acids long. Germline CDR1 and CDR2: SGHRS and YFSETQ.

The gene calls are TRBV7-9 and TRBJ1-3, with D possibly TRBD1 on 5 matching bases. Germline V CDR1 and CDR2: SEHNR, FQNEAQ (reference sequence). V was shortened by 5 bases and J by 0 bases, with 11 bases between the two germline ends. This CDR3 spans 15 amino acids. CDR3 in amino acids: CASSRDPDSGNTIYF. In DNA, the CDR3 is TGTGCCAGCAGCCGGGACCCAGACTCTGGAAACACCATATATTTT.

V usage is TRBV19 and J usage is TRBJ2-7; D unresolved. V was shortened by 3 bases and J by 2 bases, with 14 bases between the two germline ends. The CDR3 consists of 15 residues. Germline CDR1 LNHDA, CDR2 SQIVND (reference sequence). CDR3 DNA sequence: TGTGCCAGTAGTATCTCCGGGCCGAATCCCTACGAGCAGTACTTC. Translated, it gives CASSISGPNPYEQYF.

The chain combines TRBV9 with TRBJ2-3; TRBD2 matches at 8 bases. Losses at the gene ends were 3 bases for V and 0 bases for J; bases not matched to a gene: 15. Germline V gene sequence: CDR1 SGDLS, CDR2 YYNGEE. CDR3 size: 19 residues. For the CDR3, the DNA is TGTGCCAGCAGCGGCCGGGGGGTCGATCCTAGCGGGAGCACAGATACGCAGTATTTT. It specifies CASSGRGVDPSGSTDTQYF.

The CDR3 region is CASRSWRMNTEAFF. In DNA form, the CDR3 reads TGTGCCAGCAGGTCCTGGAGGATGAACACTGAAGCTTTCTTT. V gene TRBV6-5 combines with J gene TRBJ1-1; the D is unclear. V was pared by 6 bases and J by 0 bases, with 11 bases between. The V gene's germline CDR1 is MNHEY and CDR2 SVGAGI. This CDR3 is built from 14 residues.

This clone was counted a few times. V usage is TRBV6-5 and J usage is TRBJ1-1, with D unclear. The CDR3 length is 11 residues. V was pared by 2 bases and J by 9 bases, with 7 bases between. Germline-derived CDR1 and CDR2 are MNHEY and SVGAGI. The CDR3 region is CASSYVGKAFF. CDR3 DNA sequence: TGTGCCAGCAGTTACGTTGGTAAAGCTTTCTTT.

J is TRBJ1-1 and V is TRBV5-1, with D possibly being TRBD1 (5 bases). The CDR3 has 15 amino acids. The germline V gene has CDR1 SGHRS and CDR2 YFSETQ. Trimming removed 0 bases at V and 5 bases at J, with 14 bases between. CDR3 loop: CASSLAWQGGTEAFF. The CDR3 DNA reads TGCGCCAGCAGCTTGGCCTGGCAGGGAGGTACTGAAGCTTTCTTT.

The rearrangement joins TRBV9 to TRBJ1-3, with D maybe TRBD1 (5 bases). This CDR3 region has 15 residues. V lost 0 bases to trimming and J lost 3 bases, with 10 bases between them. Germline V gives CDR1 SGDLS, CDR2 YYNGEE. CDR3 residues: CASSVEGAHGNTIYF. CDR3 nucleotide sequence: TGTGCCAGCAGCGTAGAAGGGGCGCATGGAAACACCATATATTTT. The variable domain in full, with the rest retrieved from reference TRBV9 and TRBJ1-3, is DSGVTQTPKHLITATGQRVTLRCSPRSGDLSVYWYQQSLDQGLQFLIQYYNGEERAKGNILERFSAQQFPDLHSELNLSSLELGDSALYFCASSVEGAHGNTIYFGEGSWLTVV.

This chain joins TRBV6-5 and TRBJ2-2; D unclear. Germline V gene sequence: CDR1 MNHEY, CDR2 SVGAGI. Trimming pared 5 bases from V and 0 bases from J, leaving 10 bases between. This CDR3 is 15 amino acids long. The CDR3 DNA reads as TGTGCCAGCAGTCGACTTGTAACGAACACCGGGGAGCTGTTTTTT. The encoded protein is CASSRLVTNTGELFF.